This T cell receptor beta chain was captured in a study of metastatic and nonmetastatic thyroid tumors (dated by TCRdb to the early 2020s). Context from the whole study: The researchers compared repertoires between peripheral blood samples and tumor or nodule tissue samples from patients with malignant or benign thyroid disease.

The library came from PCR. TCRdb shows the sequencer as Illumina HiSeq 4000. High-throughput sequencing was used to profile the TCR beta-chain CDR3 region of each patient. On the study's bioinformatics: The researchers built a classifier to tell apart papillary thyroid cancer patients with distant metastasis, based on CDR3 differences among clinicopathological groups. Repertoire diversity was assessed with the Shannon index, and tumor-blood repertoire similarity with the Morisita-Horn index. The public reads were quality trimmed at Q25 with fastp and then assembled into clones with MiXCR by TCRdb, keeping productive beta chains. None of the V and J calls come from the authors' own analysis; TCRdb made them. The table for this sample lists about 43,000 clones; 3% to 3.5% of them were counted only once. The biggest ten clones account for more than 7.5% of the sample. This clone has at least ten counts. What this receptor recognizes is not known. Base qualities are not provided; no much larger clone lies one nucleotide away.

General conclusions and limits of the study: In both blood and tumor samples, TCR beta diversity was reported to be significantly higher in malignant tumors than in benign nodules.

Sequences MNHNS (CDR1) and SASEGT (CDR2) are obtained from the germline V gene. Measured from the cysteine to the phenylalanine, the CDR3 is 15 residues long. The only DNA kept is the CDR3, 45 bases in frame from the first base. Clipping removes 7 bases from V and 5 bases from J, with 10 as the unmatched junction base count. None of the patients had been given any treatment before thyroid surgery. The study retrospectively analysed patient clinical samples collected from about 2012 to 2018 using T-cell receptor beta sequencing. The sample was blood. The receptor chain draws on TRBV6-1 and TRBJ2-2; the junction holds 7 bases that match TRBD1. The TCR comes from a female donor with papillary thyroid cancer or a benign thyroid nodule (not recorded which). Some clones in this sample may be carry-over from other donors' samples. The DNA sequence reads TGTGCCAGCAAAGCCGGGACAGAAGAGACCGGGGAGCTGTTTTTT. Translated, it reads CASKAGTEETGELFF.